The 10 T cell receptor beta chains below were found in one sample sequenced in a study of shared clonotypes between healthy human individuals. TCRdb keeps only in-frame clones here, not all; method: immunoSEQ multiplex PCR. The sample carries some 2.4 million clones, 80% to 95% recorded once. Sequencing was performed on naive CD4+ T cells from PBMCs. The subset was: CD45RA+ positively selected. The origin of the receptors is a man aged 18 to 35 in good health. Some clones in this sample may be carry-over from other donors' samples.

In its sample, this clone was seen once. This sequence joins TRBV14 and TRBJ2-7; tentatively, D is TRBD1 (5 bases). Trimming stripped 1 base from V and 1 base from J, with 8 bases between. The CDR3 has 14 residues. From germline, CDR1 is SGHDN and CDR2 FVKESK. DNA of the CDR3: TGTGCCAGCAGCCAAGGGGGCGGTTCCTACGAGCAGTACTTC. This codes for CASSQGGGSYEQYF.

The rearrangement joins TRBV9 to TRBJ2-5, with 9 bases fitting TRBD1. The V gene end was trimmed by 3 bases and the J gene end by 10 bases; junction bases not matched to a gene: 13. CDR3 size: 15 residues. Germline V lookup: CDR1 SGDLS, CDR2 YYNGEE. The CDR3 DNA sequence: TGTGCCAGCAGCGCAGGACAGGGGCTGGAAGTAGTCCAGTACTTC. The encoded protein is CASSAGQGLEVVQYF.

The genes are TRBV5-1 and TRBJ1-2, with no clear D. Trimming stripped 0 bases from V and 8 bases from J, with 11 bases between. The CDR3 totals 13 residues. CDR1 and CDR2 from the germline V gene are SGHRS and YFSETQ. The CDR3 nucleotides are TGCGCCAGCAGCTTGGCTCCAGGTGGCGGCTACACCTTC. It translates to CASSLAPGGGYTF.

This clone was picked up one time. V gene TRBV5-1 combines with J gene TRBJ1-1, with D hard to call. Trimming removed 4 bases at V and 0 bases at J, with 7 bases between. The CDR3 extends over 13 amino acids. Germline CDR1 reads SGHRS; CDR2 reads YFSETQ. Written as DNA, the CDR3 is TGCGCCAGCAGCCGTAATTTGAACACTGAAGCTTTCTTT. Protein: CASSRNLNTEAFF.

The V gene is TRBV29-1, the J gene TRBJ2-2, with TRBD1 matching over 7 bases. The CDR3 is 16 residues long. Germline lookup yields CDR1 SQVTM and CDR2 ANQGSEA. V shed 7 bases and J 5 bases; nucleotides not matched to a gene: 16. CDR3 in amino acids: CSAPTGTALGTGELFF. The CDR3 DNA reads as TGCAGCGCCCCGACTGGGACAGCCCTGGGGACCGGGGAGCTGTTTTTT.

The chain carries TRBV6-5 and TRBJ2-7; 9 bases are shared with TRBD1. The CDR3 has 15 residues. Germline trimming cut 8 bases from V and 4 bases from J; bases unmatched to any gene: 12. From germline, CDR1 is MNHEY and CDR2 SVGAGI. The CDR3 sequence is CASSPGQGSRYEQYF. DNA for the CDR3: TGTGCCAGCTCCCCGGGACAGGGTAGTAGGTACGAGCAGTACTTC.

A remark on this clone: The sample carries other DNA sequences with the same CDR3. The CDR3 reads CASSYDSNQPQHF. The CDR3 bases are TGCGCCAGCAGCTACGATAGCAATCAGCCCCAGCATTTT. The chain has TRBV5-1 and TRBJ1-5; no firm D call. Germline V CDR1 and CDR2: SGHRS, YFSETQ. The CDR3 contains 13 residues. Trimming stripped 3 bases from V and 0 bases from J, with 4 bases between.

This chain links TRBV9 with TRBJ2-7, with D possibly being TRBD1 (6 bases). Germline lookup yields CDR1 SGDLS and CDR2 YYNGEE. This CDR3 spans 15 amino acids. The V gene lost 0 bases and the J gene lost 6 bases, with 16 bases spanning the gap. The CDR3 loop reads CASSVAPSPGAEQYF. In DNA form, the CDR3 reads TGTGCCAGCAGCGTAGCCCCCTCCCCAGGGGCCGAGCAGTACTTC.

CDR3 bases: TGTGCCAGCAAGCGGGAGAACGAGCAGTACTTC. Encoded protein: CASKRENEQYF. The V gene is TRBV2, the J gene TRBJ2-7; TRBD2 matches at 8 bases. J gave up 5 bases and V 7 bases, and 1 base lay outside the gene matches. The CDR3 is 11 residues long. The germline gives CDR1 SNHLY, CDR2 FYNNEI. The full variable domain, completed using reference TRBV2 and TRBJ2-7, is EPEVTQTPSHQVTQMGQEVILRCVPISNHLYFYWYRQILGQKVEFLVSFYNNEISEKSEIFDDQFSVERPDGSNFTLKIRSTKLEDSAMYFCASKRENEQYFGPGTRLTVT.

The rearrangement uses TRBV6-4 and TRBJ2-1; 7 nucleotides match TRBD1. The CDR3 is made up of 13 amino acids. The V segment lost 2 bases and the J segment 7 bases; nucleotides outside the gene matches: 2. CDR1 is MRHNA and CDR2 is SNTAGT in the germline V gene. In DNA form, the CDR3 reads TGTGCCAGCAGTGACCACAGGGGTAATGAGCAGTTCTTC. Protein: CASSDHRGNEQFF.